This TCR beta chain was captured by sequencing in a study of T cell repertoires in cytomegalovirus infection. TCRdb recomputed calls from the reads with MiXCR, one row per CDR3 protein. The repertoire holds 200,000 to 250,000 distinct CDR3 sequences, with 5% to 8.5% as singletons. Germline lookup yields CDR1 MGHDK and CDR2 SYGVNS. This CDR3 spans 12 amino acids. V lost 3 bases and J 10 bases, leaving 10 bases between the germline ends. The chain links TRBV25-1 to TRBJ2-4, with a possible D match to TRBD1 (5 bases). The sequenced sample was PBMCs. This receptor was taken from a human donor in good health (CMV status not recorded). Some clones in this sample may be carry-over from other donors' samples. The CDR3 is CASSDRVGIQYF. The CDR3, as DNA: TGTGCCAGCAGTGACAGGGTGGGGATTCAGTACTTC.